The 10 T cell receptor beta chains in this list originate from one sample, sequenced in a study of cytomegalovirus exposure and HLA in healthy donors. The PCR contained 60 Vbeta and 13 Jbeta primers. This table comes from immunoSEQ multiplex PCR, and its TCRdb copy is limited to in-frame clones, with some not included. The sample table includes over 200,000 clones. Sequencing input: PBMCs. These receptors were obtained from a woman aged 30 to 39 in good health and CMV-seropositive.

The gene calls are TRBV27 and TRBJ2-5; TRBD2 matches 15 bases. Germline values: CDR1 MNHEY, CDR2 SMNVEV (reference sequence). V lost 1 base to trimming and J lost 1 base; unmatched junction nucleotides: 1. The CDR3 is 17 residues long. The CDR3 protein is CASSLWTSGRVQETQYF. The CDR3 DNA sequence: TGTGCCAGCAGTTTATGGACTAGCGGGAGGGTCCAAGAGACCCAGTACTTC.

The CDR3 bases are TGTGCCGGCACGACTAGCGGGGCTGAATGGGAGCAGTTCTTC. Residues: CAGTTSGAEWEQFF. The V and J genes are TRBV6-1 and TRBJ2-1; 11 bases are a match to TRBD2. Germline CDR1 reads MNHNS; CDR2 reads SASEGT. The CDR3 has 14 residues. Germline trimming cut 11 bases from V and 10 bases from J; bases unmatched to any gene: 13.

The rearrangement joins TRBV10-2 to TRBJ1-1; D unclear. The V end lost 8 bases, the J end lost 1 base, and 11 bases lay between the germline ends. This CDR3 is built from 13 residues. Germline V gene data show CDR1 as WSHSY and CDR2 as SAAADI. CDR3 nucleotide sequence: TGCGCCAGCCGAAGACTTACGAACACTGAAGCTTTCTTT. Protein: CASRRLTNTEAFF.

The rearrangement links TRBV7-9 to TRBJ1-1; perhaps TRBD1 as D (5 bases). The ends were cut back, 5 bases at V and 4 bases at J, with 20 bases in the middle. This CDR3 has 16 residues. Germline lookup yields CDR1 SEHNR and CDR2 FQNEAQ (reference sequence). As DNA, the CDR3 is TGTGCCAGCAGCCGACTTCTACAGGTGGGTGCCACTGAAGCTTTCTTT. The encoded protein is CASSRLLQVGATEAFF.

The genes are TRBV10-3 and TRBJ1-1, with D possibly TRBD1 on 6 matching bases. V was clipped by 6 bases and J by 1 base, with 12 bases between them. Germline CDR1 reads ENHRY; CDR2 reads SYGVKD. The CDR3 length is 14 residues. CDR3 sequence (DNA): TGTGCCATCAGAACTTCGACAGGGAACACTGAAGCTTTCTTT. Protein sequence: CAIRTSTGNTEAFF.

This chain joins TRBV19 and TRBJ1-2; 7 positions match TRBD1. The CDR3 contains 15 residues. V dropped 6 bases and J dropped 2; count of bases not matched to a gene: 9. Germline values: CDR1 LNHDA, CDR2 SQIVND (reference sequence). DNA for the CDR3: TGTGCCAGTAGCCCTTACGGACAGGTCAACTATGGCTACACCTTC. Translated: CASSPYGQVNYGYTF.

The chain combines TRBV7-2 with TRBJ2-1, with 7 bases fitting TRBD2. This CDR3 has 14 amino acids. The ends lost 5 bases at V and 3 bases at J; junction bases unmatched: 4. Germline V gives CDR1 SGHTA, CDR2 FQGNSA. CDR3 protein: CASSRGGGYNEQFF. In DNA, the CDR3 is TGTGCCAGCAGCCGTGGGGGGGGCTACAATGAGCAGTTCTTC.

The chain combines TRBV5-1 with TRBJ2-2, with a weak D call TRBD2 (5 bases). The germline V gene encodes CDR1 SGHRS and CDR2 YFSETQ. This CDR3 comprises 12 residues. Deletions cut 2 bases from V and 6 bases from J, with 5 bases between. CDR3 sequence (DNA): TGCGCCAGCAGCTTCGGGGCCGGGGAGCTGTTTTTT. It specifies CASSFGAGELFF.

This rearrangement joins TRBV7-9 to TRBJ2-3; D unclear. CDR3 length: 15 amino acids. The V end lost 7 bases, the J end lost 1 base, and 15 bases lay between the germline ends. CDR1 is SEHNR, CDR2 FQNEAQ, per germline (reference sequence). The DNA for the CDR3 is TGTGCCAGCACCCCCACGGTTTTGGGCACAGATACGCAGTATTTT. Amino acids: CASTPTVLGTDTQYF.

The chain employs TRBV5-1 and TRBJ2-5, with 10 nucleotides matching TRBD2. Trimming at V came to 3 bases and at J to 1 base, leaving 6 bases not matched to a gene. The germline gives CDR1 SGHRS, CDR2 YFSETQ. This CDR3 spans 16 amino acids. The CDR3 nucleotides read TGCGCCAGCAGCTCTAGCGGGAGCGGGTTCCAAGAGACCCAGTACTTC. This sequence encodes CASSSSGSGFQETQYF.